This is a list of T cell receptor beta chains from one sample in a study of T cell responses to AZD1222 COVID-19 vaccine. The protocol was immunoSEQ multiplex PCR, while the TCRdb copy is restricted to in-frame clones and leaves out a portion. The sample holds tens of thousands of clones, 90% seen once. The sequencing here drew on peripheral blood, taken 28 days after the second AZD1222 dose. These TCRs come from an adult who received the AZD1222 COVID-19 vaccine. Both conserved end residues are part of each CDR3.

CDR3aa | j_gene | v_gene
CASSATGFFTDTQYF | TRBJ2-3 | TRBV9
CASSLGQTYGYTF | TRBJ1-2 | TRBV27
CASFSGRSGLKMDTQYF | TRBJ2-3 | TRBV5-1
CASNQSGGALPGELFF | TRBJ2-2 | TRBV5-4
CASSIWGDRSRTEAFF | TRBJ1-1 | TRBV19
CATSDLQGWAETQYF | TRBJ2-5 | TRBV24-1
CSVAQVNEKLFF | TRBJ1-4 | TRBV29-1
CASSQEGNSNQPQHF | TRBJ1-5 | TRBV4-1
CASSLILVYNEQFF | TRBJ2-1 | TRBV7-3
CASTIQGNQPQHF | TRBJ1-5 | TRBV6-5
CASSFRESNEQFF | TRBJ2-1 | TRBV5-1
CASTLRDSRETQYF | TRBJ2-5 | TRBV5-1
CASSLRTSGTDTQYF | TRBJ2-3 | TRBV5-1
CASSCFYGYTF | TRBJ1-2 | TRBV21-1
CASSQDMSGGARNIQYF | TRBJ2-4 | TRBV3-1/TRBV3-2
CASSWDEATPRYTF | TRBJ1-2 | TRBV7-2
CASRVRDRSYEQYF | TRBJ2-7 | TRBV11-1
CASSLRWEKHNSPLHF | TRBJ1-6 | TRBV28
CASSEGLLGRRTTDTQYF | TRBJ2-3 | TRBV25-1
CASSPTGVNTGELFF | TRBJ2-2 | TRBV7-9
CASSRRTGSAYEQYF | TRBJ2-7 | TRBV4-2
CASSLTPGGETQYF | TRBJ2-5 | TRBV5-1
CASKSEGTADQPQHF | TRBJ1-5 | TRBV19
CASSEGPSGRYNEQFF | TRBJ2-1 | TRBV10-2
CASRSWTEPATNEKLFF | TRBJ1-4 | TRBV19
CAWSVRDYEQYF | TRBJ2-7 | TRBV30
CASSERGQGTAYEQYF | TRBJ2-7 | TRBV6-1
CASSLISYRDTGELFF | TRBJ2-2 | TRBV4-3
CASSLDTAGGTQYF | TRBJ2-5 | TRBV7-9
CASSGYRVGAFF | TRBJ1-1 | TRBV25-1
CASSVGTANTEAFF | TRBJ1-1 | TRBV9
CASSVRRVETQYF | TRBJ2-5 | TRBV6-2/TRBV6-3
CASSLGTSGVETQYF | TRBJ2-5 | TRBV7-3
CASSLGTLRTDTQYF | TRBJ2-3 | TRBV27
CASSYVIGGSDTEAFF | TRBJ1-1 | TRBV6-2/TRBV6-3
CASSKGQGIYEQYF | TRBJ2-7 | TRBV5-6
CASSLAGERTDTQYF | TRBJ2-3 | TRBV5-1
CASSEGTAFEQYF | TRBJ2-7 | TRBV2
CASSQDWEPGTIRGNQPQHF | TRBJ1-5 | TRBV3-1/TRBV3-2
CASSQEVRGTGELFF | TRBJ2-2 | TRBV4-1